The 28 T cell receptor beta chains given below trace back to one sample, sequenced in a study of blood T cell repertoires in COVID-19. The method was immunoSEQ multiplex PCR; TCRdb's version includes in-frame clones alone and lacks a portion of them. The repertoire has 150,000 to 200,000 clones, 84% of them found once; the top ten carry 3.2%. The material sequenced was PBMCs or T cells enriched from blood (not recorded which). The receptors shown here come from a woman aged 25 to 39 who had been exposed to COVID-19.

Concerning this clone: Other DNA sequences within the sample encode an identical CDR3. The rearrangement links TRBV4-1 to TRBJ1-1; maybe TRBD1 (6 bases). V dropped 4 bases and J dropped 0 bases, with 9 bases sitting between them. This CDR3 region has 14 residues. The germline gives CDR1 MGHRA, CDR2 YSYEKL. The CDR3 loop reads CASSPDRVNTEAFF. CDR3 sequence (DNA): TGCGCCAGCAGCCCGGACAGAGTGAACACTGAAGCTTTCTTT.

The J gene is TRBJ2-3, the V gene TRBV7-9; tentatively, D is TRBD2 (6 bases). CDR3 size: 15 residues. Germline V gives CDR1 SEHNR, CDR2 FQNEAQ (reference sequence). The germline V and J ends were trimmed by 5 bases and 5 bases, with 17 bases remaining between them. The CDR3 reads CASSNGAGSQDTQYF. The CDR3 DNA sequence: TGTGCCAGCAGCAACGGGGCGGGGTCTCAAGATACGCAGTATTTT. The full variable domain, rest sourced from reference TRBV7-9 and TRBJ2-3, is DTGVSQNPRHKITKRGQNVTFRCDPISEHNRLYWYRQTLGQGPEFLTYFQNEAQLEKSRLLSDRFSAERPKGSFSTLEIQRTEQGDSAMYLCASSNGAGSQDTQYFGPGTRLTVL.

The chain has TRBV7-6 and TRBJ1-5, with a possible D match to TRBD1 (5 bases). There are 14 residues in the CDR3. Trimming removed 2 bases from V and 3 bases from J, with 8 bases in between. From germline, CDR1 is SGHVS and CDR2 FNYEAQ. DNA of the CDR3: TGTGCCAGCAGCTTACCAGGGATCAATCAGCCCCAGCATTTT. This translates into CASSLPGINQPQHF.

The chain is built from TRBV5-4 and TRBJ2-4; TRBD2 agrees at 8 bases. Germline CDR1 reads SGHNT; CDR2 reads YYREEE (reference sequence). The junction had 2 bases not matched to a gene; V was cut back by 6 bases and J by 0 bases. The CDR3 is 14 residues long. The CDR3 DNA reads as TGTGCCAGCAAGAGCGGGGGAGCCAAAAACATTCAGTACTTC. Protein sequence: CASKSGGAKNIQYF.

The chain combines TRBV7-2 with TRBJ1-6, with 9 bases lining up with TRBD1. V gave up 3 bases and J gave up 5 bases; unmatched junction bases: 2. This CDR3 is built from 15 residues. Per germline, CDR1 SGHTA and CDR2 FQGNSA. The CDR3 here is CASSFRQGDNSPLHF. CDR3 sequence (DNA): TGTGCCAGCAGCTTTCGACAGGGGGATAATTCACCCCTCCACTTT.

The rearrangement joins TRBV11-2 to TRBJ1-3, with a possible D match to TRBD1 (6 bases). This CDR3 contains 15 residues. Trimming left V 7 bases short and J 1 base short, with 14 bases between. CDR1 is SGHAT and CDR2 is FQNNGV in the germline V gene. The CDR3 DNA follows: TGTGCCAGCAACCCTGGGGGCAGTTCTGGAAACACCATATATTTT. It codes for CASNPGGSSGNTIYF.

The table lists this clone with a few counts. The chain recombines TRBV9 with TRBJ1-3; D is ambiguous. Trimming stripped 2 bases from V and 1 base from J, with 10 bases between. Germline V gene lookup returns CDR1 SGDLS and CDR2 YYNGEE. This CDR3 has 15 amino acids. For the CDR3, the DNA is TGTGCCAGCAGCGTTAATATGCGGTCTGGAAACACCATATATTTT. Translation: CASSVNMRSGNTIYF.

About this clone itself: Other DNA sequences in this sample translate to the same CDR3. This chain uses TRBV3-1 (or the pseudogene TRBV3-2) with TRBJ1-1; D not certain. This CDR3 has 13 residues. The ends were cut back, 1 base at V and 1 base at J, with 4 bases in the middle. CDR1 LGHDT and CDR2 YNNKEL come from the germline V gene (reference sequence). The CDR3 region is CASSQAGNTEAFF. CDR3 DNA sequence: TGTGCCAGCAGCCAAGCAGGGAACACTGAAGCTTTCTTT.

The gene calls are TRBV5-1 and TRBJ2-7; no clear D gene. CDR1 and CDR2 (germline): SGHRS, YFSETQ. V dropped 4 bases and J dropped 3 bases, with 14 bases sitting between them. The CDR3 totals 14 residues. CDR3 nucleotides: TGCGCCAGCAGCCCTTCATTTTCCAGCTACGAGCAGTACTTC. It specifies CASSPSFSSYEQYF.

V is TRBV2 and J is TRBJ2-7; D may be TRBD1 (6 bases). The CDR3 totals 15 residues. V was trimmed by 5 bases and J by 7 bases, leaving 21 bases between them. Germline assignment: CDR1 SNHLY and CDR2 FYNNEI. CDR3 coding DNA: TGTGCCAGCAGTCCTTACAGGGACCCCCCGAAGGAGCAGTACTTC. This codes for CASSPYRDPPKEQYF.

V and J are TRBV21-1 and TRBJ2-7; the table assigns TRBD1, which was not confirmed against the DNA. TRBV21-1 is assigned pseudogene status. The CDR3 totals 14 residues. The CDR3 DNA reads as TGTGCCAGCCCCCAGGGGCCCTCACCCTACGAGCAGTACTTC. It yields the protein CASPQGPSPYEQYF.

This sequence joins TRBV9 and TRBJ1-5; D gene ambiguous. This CDR3 comprises 14 residues. Germline V CDR1 and CDR2: SGDLS, YYNGEE. V dropped 0 bases and J dropped 7 bases, with 11 bases sitting between them. The CDR3: CASSVGPPSQPQHF. DNA of the CDR3: TGTGCCAGCAGCGTAGGGCCCCCTTCACAGCCCCAGCATTTT.

This clone has at least ten counts. The V call is TRBV6-5, the J call TRBJ2-7; 8 nucleotides align to TRBD2. The CDR3 sequence is 15 residues long. Germline CDR1 MNHEY, CDR2 SVGAGI. The trim removed 6 bases at V and 0 bases at J, leaving 7 bases unmatched. Written as DNA, the CDR3 is TGTGCCAGCAGGGTACTAGCGGCAAGCTCCTACGAGCAGTACTTC. This encodes CASRVLAASSYEQYF.

The chain recombines TRBV10-1 with TRBJ1-1; 11 bases map to TRBD1. From germline, CDR1 is WNHNN and CDR2 SYGVQD (reference sequence). The CDR3 runs 15 residues. V was clipped by 3 bases and J by 4 bases; unmatched bases: 4. The CDR3 is CASSERTGGITEAFF. In nucleotides, the CDR3 is TGCGCCAGCAGTGAAAGGACAGGGGGCATCACTGAAGCTTTCTTT.

The rearrangement uses TRBV6-5 and TRBJ1-2, with 9 bases identical to TRBD1. Germline values: CDR1 MNHEY, CDR2 SVGAGI. The CDR3 spans 15 residues. The junction had 10 bases not matched to a gene; V was cut back by 5 bases and J by 6 bases. The CDR3 is CASSQRGGQGDGYTF. CDR3 DNA sequence: TGTGCCAGCAGTCAAAGGGGGGGACAGGGCGATGGCTACACCTTC.

This clone was observed a handful of times. The gene calls are TRBV5-1 and TRBJ1-1; 10 nucleotides align to TRBD1. Germline assignment: CDR1 SGHRS and CDR2 YFSETQ. J gave up 5 bases and V 4 bases, and 8 bases lay outside the gene matches. This CDR3 has 15 amino acids. In nucleotides, the CDR3 is TGCGCCAGCAGCCCAGGGACAGGGGCGGGAACTGAAGCTTTCTTT. The encoded protein is CASSPGTGAGTEAFF. The full variable domain, its missing parts supplied by reference TRBV5-1 and TRBJ1-1, is KAGVTQTPRYLIKTRGQQVTLSCSPISGHRSVSWYQQTPGQGLQFLFEYFSETQRNKGNFPGRFSGRQFSNSRSEMNVSTLELGDSALYLCASSPGTGAGTEAFFGQGTRLTVV.

V is TRBV6-5 and J is TRBJ1-2, with D unclear. Germline V gives CDR1 MNHEY, CDR2 SVGAGI. V was clipped by 2 bases and J by 3 bases, with 10 bases between them. This CDR3 region has 14 residues. The CDR3 is CASSYAVADYGYTF. The CDR3 DNA reads TGTGCCAGCAGTTACGCGGTAGCAGACTATGGCTACACCTTC.

The rearrangement links TRBV5-1 to TRBJ2-7; tentative D call: TRBD2 (7 bases). Germline V gene data show CDR1 as SGHRS and CDR2 as YFSETQ. The ends were cut back, 2 bases at V and 5 bases at J, with 20 bases in the middle. The CDR3 is made up of 16 amino acids. The CDR3, as DNA: TGCGCCAGCAGCTTAGTGGTAGGGGGGGTCACCGACGAGCAGTACTTC. Translating gives CASSLVVGGVTDEQYF.

The chain links TRBV27 to TRBJ1-5; D is possibly TRBD1 (6 bases). The V end lost 6 bases, the J end lost 3 bases, and 12 bases lay between the germline ends. CDR1 is MNHEY and CDR2 is SMNVEV in the germline V gene (reference sequence). The CDR3 is 14 amino acids. This CDR3 is CASRSGQYNQPQHF. The CDR3 nucleotides are TGTGCCAGCAGATCAGGACAGTACAATCAGCCCCAGCATTTT.

The rearrangement links TRBV7-6 to TRBJ1-5; D call uncertain. The V gene's germline CDR1 is SGHVS and CDR2 FNYEAQ. With 1 base removed from V and 1 base from J, the gap between germline ends came to 11 bases. The CDR3 is 16 amino acids. The CDR3 loop is CASSLGSGDSNQPQHF. CDR3 in DNA: TGTGCCAGCAGCTTAGGGTCGGGTGACAGCAATCAGCCCCAGCATTTT.

This chain links TRBV10-1 with TRBJ2-3; 8 bases map to TRBD1. This CDR3 is 17 amino acids long. The germline gives CDR1 WNHNN, CDR2 SYGVQD (reference sequence). Unmatched junction bases numbered 11, after V lost 3 bases and J lost 3 bases. The CDR3 region is CASSDFGAGGRTDTQYF. In DNA, the CDR3 is TGCGCCAGCAGTGATTTCGGGGCAGGGGGCCGGACAGATACGCAGTATTTT.

The chain employs TRBV7-6 and TRBJ1-5; D remains unclear. The germline V gene has CDR1 SGHVS and CDR2 FNYEAQ. With 1 base removed from V and 0 bases from J, the gap between germline ends came to 7 bases. The CDR3 is 15 amino acids. The CDR3 here is CASSLDPNSNQPQHF. The CDR3 nucleotides are TGTGCCAGCAGCTTAGATCCAAATAGCAATCAGCCCCAGCATTTT.

The chain couples TRBV12-3 or TRBV12-4 to TRBJ1-1, with D possibly TRBD1 on 6 matching bases. The CDR3 sequence is 12 residues long. The germline V and J ends were trimmed by 7 bases and 6 bases, with 12 bases remaining between them. This CDR3 is CASNQYRAEAFF. Here the CDR3 DNA reads TGTGCCAGCAACCAATACAGGGCTGAAGCTTTCTTT.

V is TRBV10-2 and J is TRBJ2-1; 9 bases map to TRBD1. This CDR3 comprises 14 residues. The germline CDR1 and CDR2 sequences are WSHSY and SAAADI. V lost 3 bases, J lost 7 bases, and 4 bases stayed unmatched. CDR3 amino acids: CASSDWTGANEQFF. Here the CDR3 DNA reads TGCGCCAGCAGTGATTGGACAGGGGCAAATGAGCAGTTCTTC.

This clone was seen more than once but under ten times. The chain uses TRBV6-5 and TRBJ1-4; weak D call: TRBD1 (6 bases). The V gene lost 7 bases and the J gene lost 11 bases, with 20 bases spanning the gap. CDR1 and CDR2 from the germline V gene are MNHEY and SVGAGI. This CDR3 region has 14 residues. The CDR3 region is CASKSRGRGWKLFF. The CDR3 DNA reads as TGTGCCAGCAAAAGCAGGGGCCGGGGTTGGAAACTGTTTTTT.

The genes are TRBV2 and TRBJ1-1; D is uncertain. Trimming removed 7 bases at V and 2 bases at J, with 29 bases between. The germline gives CDR1 SNHLY, CDR2 FYNNEI. The CDR3 has 19 amino acids. CDR3 coding DNA: TGTGCCAGCACTCACCCAACTAGCTACAGTGGGCTCCTTAACACTGAAGCTTTCTTT. Its translation: CASTHPTSYSGLLNTEAFF. The complete variable domain, with remaining parts taken from reference TRBV2 and TRBJ1-1, reads EPEVTQTPSHQVTQMGQEVILRCVPISNHLYFYWYRQILGQKVEFLVSFYNNEISEKSEIFDDQFSVERPDGSNFTLKIRSTKLEDSAMYFCASTHPTSYSGLLNTEAFFGQGTRLTVV.

This rearrangement joins TRBV19 to TRBJ2-6; D is perhaps TRBD2 (5 bases). V was cut by 6 bases and J by 1 base, with 10 bases left in between. The CDR3 has 15 residues. Per the germline V gene, CDR1 is LNHDA and CDR2 is SQIVND (reference sequence). CDR3 DNA: TGTGCCAGTAGCCTATCGGGGTCTGGGGCCAACGTCCTGACTTTC. It is translated as CASSLSGSGANVLTF.

The J gene is TRBJ1-2, the V gene TRBV6-2 or TRBV6-3; D is possibly TRBD1 (6 bases). Germline CDR1 reads MNHEY; CDR2 reads SVGEGT. Trimming took off 2 bases at V and 0 bases at J, with 10 bases between the two ends. CDR3 length equals 15 residues. CDR3: CASSYTGLTNYGYTF. The CDR3 DNA reads as TGTGCCAGCAGTTACACAGGGCTGACTAACTATGGCTACACCTTC.